This T cell receptor (beta chain) stems from a study of OX40 agonist ivuxolimab in advanced cancers. At the level of the study: Participants could have had prior anti-PD-1, anti-PD-L1 or anti-CTLA-4 therapy, and around 43% had some. Three patients showed partial responses: one hepatocellular carcinoma and two cutaneous melanoma cases.

Germline CDR1 and CDR2: MDHEN and SYDVKM. V was cut by 2 bases and J by 8 bases, with 15 bases left in between. The CDR3 is 14 residues long. Overall study findings and caveats: Partial responders at 0.1-3.0 mg/kg showed near-lowest clonal expansion.

Produced via immunoSEQ multiplex PCR; TCRdb's table is partial and in-frame only. This table has tens of thousands of clones, around 86% appearing once. As to this clone: Its antigen is unknown.

V gene TRBV28 combines with J gene TRBJ1-2, with no clear D. The specimen comprised CD4+ or CD8+ T cells sorted from blood, sampled in a trial of the OX40 agonist ivuxolimab. This TCR derives from an adult with an advanced solid tumor such as melanoma, head and neck, liver or kidney cancer. Here the CDR3 reads CASSLVRQVGGYTF. CDR3 bases: TGTGCCAGCAGTTTAGTCAGGCAGGTTGGCGGCTACACCTTC.